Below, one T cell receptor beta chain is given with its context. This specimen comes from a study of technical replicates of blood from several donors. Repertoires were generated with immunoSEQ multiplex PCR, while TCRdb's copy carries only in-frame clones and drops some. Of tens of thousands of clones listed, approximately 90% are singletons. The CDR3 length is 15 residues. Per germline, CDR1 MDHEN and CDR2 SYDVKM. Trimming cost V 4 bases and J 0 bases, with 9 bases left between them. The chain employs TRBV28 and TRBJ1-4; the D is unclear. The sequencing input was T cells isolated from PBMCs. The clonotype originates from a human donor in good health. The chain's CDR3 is CASSSPGTTNEKLFF. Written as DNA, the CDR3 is TGTGCCAGCAGTTCCCCCGGGACAACTAATGAAAAACTGTTTTTT.